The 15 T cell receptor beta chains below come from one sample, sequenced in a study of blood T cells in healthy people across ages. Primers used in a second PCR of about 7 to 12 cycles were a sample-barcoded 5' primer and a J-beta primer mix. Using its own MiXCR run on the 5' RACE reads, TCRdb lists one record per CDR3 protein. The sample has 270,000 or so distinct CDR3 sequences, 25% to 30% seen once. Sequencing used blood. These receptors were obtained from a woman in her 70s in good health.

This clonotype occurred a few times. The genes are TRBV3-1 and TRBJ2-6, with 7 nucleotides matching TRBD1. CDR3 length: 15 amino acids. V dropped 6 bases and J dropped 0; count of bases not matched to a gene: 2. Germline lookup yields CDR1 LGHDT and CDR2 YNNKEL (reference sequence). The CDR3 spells CASSNRGSGANVLTF. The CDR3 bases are TGTGCCAGCAGTAACAGGGGCTCTGGGGCCAACGTCCTGACTTTC.

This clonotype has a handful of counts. CDR3 in DNA: TGCAGCGTTGCAGCACTTGGGGGCGAGCAGTACTTC. Protein product: CSVAALGGEQYF. The chain couples TRBV29-1 to TRBJ2-5; D assignment may be TRBD1 or TRBD2 (5 bases each). With the DNA end fitting TRBJ2-7 better, the J assignment may be wrong. The CDR3 totals 12 residues. Germline CDR1 SQVTM, CDR2 ANQGSEA.

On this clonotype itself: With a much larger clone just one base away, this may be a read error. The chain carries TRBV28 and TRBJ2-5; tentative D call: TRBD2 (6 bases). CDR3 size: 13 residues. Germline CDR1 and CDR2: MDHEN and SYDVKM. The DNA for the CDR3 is TGTGCCAGCAGTTTCGGGGGTCAAGAGACCCAGCACTTC. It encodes CASSFGGQETQHF.

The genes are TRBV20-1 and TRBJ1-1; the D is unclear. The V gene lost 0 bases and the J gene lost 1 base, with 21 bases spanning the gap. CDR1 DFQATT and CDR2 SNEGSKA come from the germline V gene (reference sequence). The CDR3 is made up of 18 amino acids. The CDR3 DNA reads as TGCAGTGCTAGAGATCTTTTCCGGACCCGAAGTTGGAACACTGAAGCTTTCTTT. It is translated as CSARDLFRTRSWNTEAFF.

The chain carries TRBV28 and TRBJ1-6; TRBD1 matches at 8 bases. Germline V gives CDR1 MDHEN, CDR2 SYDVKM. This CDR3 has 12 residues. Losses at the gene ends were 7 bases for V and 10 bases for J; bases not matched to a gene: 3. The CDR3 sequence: CASTTGGSPLHF. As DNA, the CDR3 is TGTGCCAGCACCACAGGGGGATCACCCCTCCACTTT. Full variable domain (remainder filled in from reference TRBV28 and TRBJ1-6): DVKVTQSSRYLVKRTGEKVFLECVQDMDHENMFWYRQDPGLGLRLIYFSYDVKMKEKGDIPEGYSVSREKKERFSLILESASTNQTSMYLCASTTGGSPLHFGNGTRLTVT.

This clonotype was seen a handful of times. DNA of the CDR3: TGTGCCAGCACGGGCATCCGGGATACGCAGTATTTT. This codes for CASTGIRDTQYF. J is TRBJ2-3 and V is TRBV28; D is unresolved. V was trimmed by 7 bases and J by 6 bases, leaving 11 bases between them. Germline CDR1 is MDHEN and CDR2 is SYDVKM. The CDR3 length is 12 residues.

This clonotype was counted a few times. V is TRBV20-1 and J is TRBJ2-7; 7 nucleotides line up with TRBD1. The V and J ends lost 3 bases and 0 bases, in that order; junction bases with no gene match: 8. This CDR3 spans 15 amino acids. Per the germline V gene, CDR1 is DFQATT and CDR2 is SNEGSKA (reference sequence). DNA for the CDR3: TGCAGTGCTAGTCGGGGACAGAGCTTCTCCTACGAGCAGTACTTC. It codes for CSASRGQSFSYEQYF.

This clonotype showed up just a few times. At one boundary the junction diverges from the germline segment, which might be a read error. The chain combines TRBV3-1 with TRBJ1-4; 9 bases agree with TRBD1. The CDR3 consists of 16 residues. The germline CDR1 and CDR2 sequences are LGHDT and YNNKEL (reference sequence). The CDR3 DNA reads TGTGCCGGCAGTAAAGGGCTTCGGACAGGGGATGAAAAACTGTTTTTT. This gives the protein CAGSKGLRTGDEKLFF.

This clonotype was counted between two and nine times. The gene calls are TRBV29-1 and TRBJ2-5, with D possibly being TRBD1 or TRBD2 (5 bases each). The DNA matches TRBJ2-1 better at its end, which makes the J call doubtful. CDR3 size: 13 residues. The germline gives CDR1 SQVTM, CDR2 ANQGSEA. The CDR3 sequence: CSAQGTSYNEQFF. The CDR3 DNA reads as TGCAGCGCCCAGGGAACTAGTTACAATGAGCAGTTCTTC.

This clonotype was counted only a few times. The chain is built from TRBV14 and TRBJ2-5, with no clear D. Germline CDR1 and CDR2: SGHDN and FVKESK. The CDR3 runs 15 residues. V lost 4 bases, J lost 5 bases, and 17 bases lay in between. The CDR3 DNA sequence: TGTGCCAGCAGCCCCAGAAGAGGACCGGAGGAGACCCAGTACTTC. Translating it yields CASSPRRGPEETQYF.

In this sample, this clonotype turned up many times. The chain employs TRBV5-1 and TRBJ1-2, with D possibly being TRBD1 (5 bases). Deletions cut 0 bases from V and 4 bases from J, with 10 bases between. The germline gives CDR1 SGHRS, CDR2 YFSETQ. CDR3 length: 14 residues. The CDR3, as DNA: TGCGCCAGCAGCTTGGAACAGGCCCGCTATGGCTACACCTTC. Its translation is CASSLEQARYGYTF.

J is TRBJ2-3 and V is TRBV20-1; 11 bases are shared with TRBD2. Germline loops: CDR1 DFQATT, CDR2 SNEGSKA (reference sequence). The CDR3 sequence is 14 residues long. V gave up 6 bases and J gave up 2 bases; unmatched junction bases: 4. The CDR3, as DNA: TGCAGTGCGCCGACTAGCGGGATCACAGATACGCAGTATTTT. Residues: CSAPTSGITDTQYF.

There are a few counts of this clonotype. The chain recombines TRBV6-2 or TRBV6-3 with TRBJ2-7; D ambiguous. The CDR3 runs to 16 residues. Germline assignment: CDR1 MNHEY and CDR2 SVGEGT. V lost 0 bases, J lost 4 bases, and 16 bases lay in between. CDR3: CASSYSELAAVYEQYF. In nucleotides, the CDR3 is TGTGCCAGCAGTTACTCGGAGTTAGCAGCCGTTTACGAGCAGTACTTC.

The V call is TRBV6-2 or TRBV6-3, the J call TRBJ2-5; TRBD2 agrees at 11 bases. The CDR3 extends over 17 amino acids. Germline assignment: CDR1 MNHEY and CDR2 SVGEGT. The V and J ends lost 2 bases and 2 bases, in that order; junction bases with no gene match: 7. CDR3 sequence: CASSYVPSGRMQETQYF. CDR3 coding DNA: TGTGCCAGCAGTTACGTGCCTAGCGGGAGGATGCAAGAGACCCAGTACTTC.

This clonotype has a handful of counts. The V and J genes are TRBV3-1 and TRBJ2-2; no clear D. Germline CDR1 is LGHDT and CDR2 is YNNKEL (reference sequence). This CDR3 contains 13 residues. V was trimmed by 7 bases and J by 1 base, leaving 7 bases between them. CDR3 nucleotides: TGTGCCAGCATGTCAGGGAACACCGGGGAGCTGTTTTTT. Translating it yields CASMSGNTGELFF.